The 28 T cell receptor beta chains listed next were all sequenced from one sample in a study of cytomegalovirus exposure and HLA in healthy donors. Primers: 60 Vbeta forward and 13 Jbeta reverse. Generated by immunoSEQ multiplex PCR, the TCRdb table keeps only in-frame clones and is missing some. The sample lists 150,000 to 200,000 clones; 65% to 85% were seen once. The sample comprised PBMCs. Receptors were obtained from a male donor in good health and CMV-seropositive.

The chain combines TRBV5-5 with TRBJ1-2; the D is unclear. CDR1 is SGHKS and CDR2 is YYEKEE in the germline V gene (reference sequence). The CDR3 is made up of 14 amino acids. The V end was cut by 0 bases, the J end by 4 bases, with 10 bases between. CDR3 DNA: TGTGCCAGCAGCTTGGCCACTACCGGCTATGGCTACACCTTC. It specifies CASSLATTGYGYTF.

The V gene is TRBV7-9, the J gene TRBJ1-5; D unresolved. Per germline, CDR1 SEHNR and CDR2 FQNEAQ (reference sequence). CDR3 length equals 15 residues. V was pared by 5 bases and J by 4 bases, with 15 bases between. CDR3 in DNA: TGTGCCAGCAGCCCTGGACTTCACCCGAATCAGCCCCAGCATTTT. Translated, it gives CASSPGLHPNQPQHF.

The chain carries TRBV28 and TRBJ1-3, with 7 bases that match TRBD1. CDR1 and CDR2 from the germline V gene are MDHEN and SYDVKM. The CDR3 has 17 residues. After removal of 5 bases from V and 0 bases from J, the junction contained 10 bases not matched to a gene. The CDR3 region is CASSAPRTGVSGNTIYF. The CDR3 DNA reads TGTGCCAGCAGTGCCCCACGTACAGGGGTCTCTGGAAACACCATATATTTT.

V gene TRBV6-5 combines with J gene TRBJ2-1, with 9 bases fitting TRBD2. In germline, CDR1 is MNHEY, CDR2 SVGAGI. Trimming removed 3 bases from V and 9 bases from J; junction bases left unmatched: 9. The CDR3 has 15 amino acids. This CDR3 reads CASSYDSGRESEQFF. The CDR3 DNA sequence: TGTGCCAGCAGTTATGATAGCGGGAGAGAAAGTGAGCAGTTCTTC.

This clone showed up just a few times. The chain couples TRBV6-5 to TRBJ1-2, with unresolved D. Germline V gene lookup returns CDR1 MNHEY and CDR2 SVGAGI. The CDR3 spans 13 residues. Deletions cut 8 bases from V and 6 bases from J, with 16 bases between. The CDR3, as DNA: TGTGCCAGCGCCGGGAACGCTTTAGATGGCTACACCTTC. This translates into CASAGNALDGYTF.

The sample holds one count of this clone. J is TRBJ1-1 and V is TRBV6-5; D remains unclear. This CDR3 comprises 15 residues. Trimming removed 1 base from V and 3 bases from J, with 12 bases in between. The germline V gene encodes CDR1 MNHEY and CDR2 SVGAGI. The CDR3: CASSYFPGHDTEAFF. The CDR3 nucleotides read TGTGCCAGCAGTTACTTCCCGGGTCATGACACTGAAGCTTTCTTT.

This clone was counted between two and nine times. The chain recombines TRBV25-1 with TRBJ1-1; D gene ambiguous. This CDR3 comprises 11 residues. CDR1 is MGHDK, CDR2 SYGVNS, per germline. V lost 4 bases to trimming and J lost 8 bases, with 8 bases between them. CDR3 region: CASSARIEAFF. The CDR3 DNA follows: TGTGCCAGCAGTGCCCGTATCGAAGCTTTCTTT.

V is TRBV9 and J is TRBJ1-6, with D unresolved. This CDR3 has 15 residues. The germline V gene encodes CDR1 SGDLS and CDR2 YYNGEE. V lost 0 bases and J lost 9, with 13 bases in between. The CDR3 sequence is CASSVDSQESSPLHF. DNA of the CDR3: TGTGCCAGCAGCGTAGACAGTCAGGAAAGTTCACCCCTCCACTTT. Together with reference TRBV9 and TRBJ1-6, the CDR3 gives the full variable domain: DSGVTQTPKHLITATGQRVTLRCSPRSGDLSVYWYQQSLDQGLQFLIQYYNGEERAKGNILERFSAQQFPDLHSELNLSSLELGDSALYFCASSVDSQESSPLHFGNGTRLTVT.

Notes on this clone: Other DNA sequences of this sample code for an identical CDR3. This chain joins TRBV7-2 and TRBJ1-5; D not certain. Germline values: CDR1 SGHTA, CDR2 FQGNSA. The CDR3 length is 13 residues. The V and J ends lost 1 base and 7 bases respectively, with 8 bases between them. The CDR3 here is CASSLDPGQPQHF. CDR3 coding DNA: TGTGCCAGCAGCTTAGATCCGGGGCAGCCCCAGCATTTT.

This chain joins TRBV7-2 and TRBJ2-7; tentatively, D is TRBD2 (7 bases). The CDR3 runs to 16 residues. The germline V and J ends were trimmed by 2 bases and 2 bases, with 16 bases remaining between them. Germline V CDR1 and CDR2: SGHTA, FQGNSA. The DNA of the CDR3 is TGTGCCAGCAGCTTAAACATGGGAGGGGGAACCTACGAGCAGTACTTC. Its translation: CASSLNMGGGTYEQYF.

V usage is TRBV7-9 and J usage is TRBJ2-3; 14 positions match TRBD2. There are 17 residues in the CDR3. J lost 5 bases, V lost 5 bases, and 9 bases had no gene match. Germline loops: CDR1 SEHNR, CDR2 FQNEAQ (reference sequence). The CDR3 nucleotides are TGTGCCAGCAGCCCCGGGACTAGCGGGAGTATTGGAGATACGCAGTATTTT. This gives the protein CASSPGTSGSIGDTQYF.

V is TRBV29-1 and J is TRBJ1-2, with D uncertain. Germline CDR1 is SQVTM and CDR2 is ANQGSEA. The V end was cut by 5 bases, the J end by 4 bases, with 17 bases between. The CDR3 runs to 14 residues. Written as DNA, the CDR3 is TGCAGCGTTACGTACACCCGCGGCGGCTATGGCTACACCTTC. Translation: CSVTYTRGGYGYTF.

This chain joins TRBV30 and TRBJ1-3; the D gene is possibly TRBD1 (6 bases). This CDR3 has 16 residues. The germline V gene has CDR1 GTSNPN and CDR2 SVGIG (reference sequence). V dropped 3 bases and J dropped 1 base, with 16 bases sitting between them. This CDR3 reads CAWRRRGSGSGNTIYF. DNA of the CDR3: TGTGCCTGGAGGCGCAGGGGTTCGGGTTCTGGAAACACCATATATTTT.

V gene TRBV7-9 combines with J gene TRBJ1-1, with TRBD1 identical over 9 bases. From germline, CDR1 is SEHNR and CDR2 FQNEAQ (reference sequence). The CDR3 consists of 14 residues. Losses at the gene ends were 6 bases for V and 6 bases for J; bases not matched to a gene: 8. CDR3 protein: CASSLGTGTSEAFF. CDR3 in DNA: TGTGCCAGCAGTCTGGGGACAGGGACCTCTGAAGCTTTCTTT.

CDR3 nucleotides: TGTGCCAGTAGTTGGGAGTCCAACAATGAGCAGTTCTTC. Translation gives CASSWESNNEQFF. This rearrangement joins TRBV19 to TRBJ2-1, with D maybe TRBD2 (5 bases). Germline CDR1 and CDR2: LNHDA and SQIVND (reference sequence). The CDR3 contains 13 residues. The V end was cut by 5 bases, the J end by 5 bases, with 10 bases between.

The chain has TRBV7-2 and TRBJ1-3; the D is unclear. Germline V gene lookup returns CDR1 SGHTA and CDR2 FQGNSA. The V end lost 5 bases, the J end lost 7 bases, and 18 bases lay between the germline ends. This CDR3 region has 15 residues. The CDR3 is CASSPTGRRRNTIYF. The CDR3, as DNA: TGTGCCAGCAGCCCGACCGGTAGGAGGCGGAACACCATATATTTT.

The V gene is TRBV25-1, the J gene TRBJ1-3; D is ambiguous. This CDR3 has 13 amino acids. Germline V CDR1 and CDR2: MGHDK, SYGVNS. Trimming stripped 5 bases from V and 0 bases from J, with 5 bases between. As DNA, the CDR3 is TGTGCCAGCAGTATCTACTCTGGAAACACCATATATTTT. Its translation is CASSIYSGNTIYF. Full variable domain (outside the CDR3, taken from reference TRBV25-1 and TRBJ1-3): EADIYQTPRYLVIGTGKKITLECSQTMGHDKMYWYQQDPGMELHLIHYSYGVNSTEKGDLSSESTVSRIRTEHFPLTLESARPSHTSQYLCASSIYSGNTIYFGEGSWLTVV.

The chain uses TRBV29-1 and TRBJ2-1; 14 bases are a match to TRBD2. V was pared by 4 bases and J by 8 bases, with 10 bases of the junction left unmatched. This CDR3 is 16 amino acids long. Germline CDR1 and CDR2: SQVTM and ANQGSEA. The CDR3 DNA reads as TGCAGCGTTGCCCTCCCGACTAGCGGGAGGGCAGATGAGCAGTTCTTC. It translates to CSVALPTSGRADEQFF.

The rearrangement links TRBV28 to TRBJ2-5, with 7 bases that match TRBD1. The CDR3 loop spans 13 amino acids. The V segment lost 7 bases and the J segment 4 bases; nucleotides outside the gene matches: 6. Germline V CDR1 and CDR2: MDHEN, SYDVKM. The CDR3 coding sequence is TGTGCCAGCACACAGGGGCGAGGAGAGACCCAGTACTTC. The encoded protein is CASTQGRGETQYF.

The chain combines TRBV5-5 with TRBJ2-7; D remains ambiguous. The CDR3 length is 13 residues. The V end was cut by 0 bases, the J end by 7 bases, with 11 bases between. Germline V gives CDR1 SGHKS, CDR2 YYEKEE (reference sequence). CDR3 coding DNA: TGTGCCAGCAGCTTGGCACCTACCCCGGAGCAGTACTTC. Translating it yields CASSLAPTPEQYF.

The chain uses TRBV4-1 and TRBJ2-3, with D possibly matching TRBD2 (6 bases). Germline V gives CDR1 MGHRA, CDR2 YSYEKL. The CDR3 runs to 16 residues. Deletions cut 2 bases from V and 3 bases from J, with 15 bases between. DNA for the CDR3: TGCGCCAGCAGCCAATCCCCGGGACTGAGGACAGATACGCAGTATTTT. Translated, it gives CASSQSPGLRTDTQYF.

The V call is TRBV7-2, the J call TRBJ1-5, with 10 nucleotides matching TRBD1. The V and J ends lost 1 base and 7 bases, in that order; junction bases with no gene match: 7. The CDR3 consists of 16 residues. The germline V gene has CDR1 SGHTA and CDR2 FQGNSA. The CDR3 DNA reads TGTGCCAGCAGCTTAGAAAGACAGGGGGCCCACCAGCCCCAGCATTTT. Translated, it gives CASSLERQGAHQPQHF.

The table lists this clone with a few counts. The chain employs TRBV27 and TRBJ2-3; D gene uncertain. V shed 3 bases and J shed 6 bases, with 10 bases lying between them. Germline V gene lookup returns CDR1 MNHEY and CDR2 SMNVEV (reference sequence). The CDR3 has 13 residues. This CDR3 reads CASSFRLGDTQYF. The DNA of the CDR3 is TGTGCCAGCAGTTTCAGACTTGGGGATACGCAGTATTTT.

This clone was seen just once. The V call is TRBV19, the J call TRBJ1-2, with TRBD1 matching 7 bases. V was clipped by 1 base and J by 8 bases; unmatched bases: 4. The CDR3 length is 13 residues. The germline V gene has CDR1 LNHDA and CDR2 SQIVND (reference sequence). CDR3 sequence: CASSIGGQIGYTF. CDR3 nucleotides: TGTGCCAGTAGTATAGGGGGACAGATCGGCTACACCTTC.

The V call is TRBV9, the J call TRBJ1-2; D possibly corresponds to TRBD1 (5 bases). The CDR3 covers 13 residues. Trimming left V 2 bases short and J 7 bases short, with 12 bases between. The germline V gene encodes CDR1 SGDLS and CDR2 YYNGEE. The CDR3: CASSVGGISGYTF. CDR3 nucleotide sequence: TGTGCCAGCAGCGTCGGGGGGATTAGTGGCTACACCTTC.

This clone appeared once. The CDR3 DNA sequence: TGTGCCAGCAGCCCCCCGGGTTCTAGCACAGATACGCAGTATTTT. It is translated as CASSPPGSSTDTQYF. The genes are TRBV11-3 and TRBJ2-3; D is ambiguous. From germline, CDR1 is SGHNT and CDR2 YENEEA. The CDR3 is 15 amino acids. V was clipped by 5 bases and J by 0 bases, with 12 bases between them.

The rearrangement uses TRBV18 and TRBJ2-3; the D gene is possibly TRBD2 (5 bases). CDR3 length equals 17 residues. V was trimmed by 5 bases and J by 3 bases, leaving 21 bases between them. CDR1 is KGHSH and CDR2 is LQKENI in the germline V gene. The CDR3 here is CASSKVQGRDVTDTQYF. Here the CDR3 DNA reads TGTGCCAGCTCAAAGGTGCAAGGGAGAGATGTTACAGATACGCAGTATTTT.

This chain links TRBV11-2 with TRBJ2-1, with no clear D. CDR3 size: 16 residues. CDR1 is SGHAT, CDR2 FQNNGV, per germline. Trimming removed 3 bases from V and 6 bases from J, with 18 bases in between. CDR3 residues: CASSFPRHSWVNEQFF. The DNA of the CDR3 is TGTGCCAGCAGCTTCCCCCGGCACAGTTGGGTCAATGAGCAGTTCTTC.